This TCR beta chain was identified during a study of shared clonotypes between healthy human individuals. Comments on this clone: What it recognizes is unknown.

Study-wide findings and caveats: At large depth, rarefaction still showed sorted-subset sequencing to be incomplete.

As processed by the authors: Junction-only immunoSEQ data arrived without quality scores, meaning filtering differed. Using immunoSEQ multiplex PCR, the repertoire was profiled, and TCRdb retains in-frame clones only, with some absent. V, J and clone size are taken as reported in that table, and D and trimming were inferred from the DNA itself. The table shows about 2,500,000 clones, with approximately 92% occurring only once. The CDR3 loop spans 12 amino acids. Germline CDR1 is MNHEY and CDR2 is SMNVEV (reference sequence). V lost 8 bases and J lost 8, with 15 bases in between. The clonotype originates from a man between 18 and 29 years old in good health. Sequenced material: naive CD4+ T cells sorted from blood. The subset: CD45RA+ positively selected. This chain uses TRBV27 with TRBJ1-2; D call uncertain. DNA of the CDR3: TGTGCCAGCGCCGACCGATTTAGCGGCTACACCTTC. This gives the protein CASADRFSGYTF.